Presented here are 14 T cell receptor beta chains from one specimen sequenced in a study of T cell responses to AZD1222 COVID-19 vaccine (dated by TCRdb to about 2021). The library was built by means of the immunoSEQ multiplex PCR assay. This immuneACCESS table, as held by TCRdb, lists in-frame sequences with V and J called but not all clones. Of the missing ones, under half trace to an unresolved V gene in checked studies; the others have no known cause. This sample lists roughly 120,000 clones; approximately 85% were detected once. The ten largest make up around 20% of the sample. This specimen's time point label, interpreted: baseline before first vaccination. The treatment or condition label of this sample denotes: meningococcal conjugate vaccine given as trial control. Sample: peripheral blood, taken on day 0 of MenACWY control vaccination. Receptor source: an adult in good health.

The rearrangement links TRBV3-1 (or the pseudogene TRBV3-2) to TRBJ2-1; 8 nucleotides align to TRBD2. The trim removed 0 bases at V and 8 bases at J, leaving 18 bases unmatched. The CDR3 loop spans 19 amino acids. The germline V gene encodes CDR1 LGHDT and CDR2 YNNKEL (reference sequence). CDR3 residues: CASSQELAAMGSKIDEQFF. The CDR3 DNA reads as TGTGCCAGCAGCCAAGAACTAGCGGCAATGGGGTCTAAAATCGATGAGCAGTTCTTC.

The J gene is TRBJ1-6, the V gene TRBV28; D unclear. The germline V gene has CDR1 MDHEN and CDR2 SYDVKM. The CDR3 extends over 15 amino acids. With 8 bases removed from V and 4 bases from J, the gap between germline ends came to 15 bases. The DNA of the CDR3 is TGTGCCAGCGGCTTGACACTAGCTTATAATTCACCCCTCCACTTT. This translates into CASGLTLAYNSPLHF.

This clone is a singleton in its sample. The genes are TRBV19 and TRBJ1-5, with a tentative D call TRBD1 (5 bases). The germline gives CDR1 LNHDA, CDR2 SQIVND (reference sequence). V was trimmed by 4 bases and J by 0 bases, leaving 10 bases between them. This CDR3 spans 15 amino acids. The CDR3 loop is CASSKKGLSNQPQHF. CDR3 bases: TGTGCCAGTAGTAAAAAGGGGCTTAGCAATCAGCCCCAGCATTTT.

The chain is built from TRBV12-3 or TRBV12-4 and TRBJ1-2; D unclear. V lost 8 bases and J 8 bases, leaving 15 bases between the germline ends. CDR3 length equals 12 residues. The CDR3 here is CASYSTVGGYTF. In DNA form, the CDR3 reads TGTGCCAGCTACTCTACGGTAGGGGGCTACACCTTC.

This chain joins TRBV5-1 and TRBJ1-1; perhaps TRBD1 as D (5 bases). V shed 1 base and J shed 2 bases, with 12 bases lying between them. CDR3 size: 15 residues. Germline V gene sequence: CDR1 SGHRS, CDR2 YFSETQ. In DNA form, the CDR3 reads TGCGCCAGCAGCTTGTCCGGCGGGGGAAACACTGAAGCTTTCTTT. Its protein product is CASSLSGGGNTEAFF.

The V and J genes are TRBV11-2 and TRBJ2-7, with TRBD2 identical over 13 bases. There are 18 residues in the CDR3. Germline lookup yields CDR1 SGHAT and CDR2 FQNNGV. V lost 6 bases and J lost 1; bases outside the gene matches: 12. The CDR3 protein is CASRRTSGRAEGSYEQYF. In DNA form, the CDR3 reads TGTGCCAGCAGGCGAACTAGCGGGAGGGCCGAGGGATCCTACGAGCAGTACTTC.

This CDR3 is CASSFFGSRAGNTIYF. CDR3 in DNA: TGTGCCAGCAGCTTCTTCGGGTCCCGAGCGGGAAACACCATATATTTT. The chain employs TRBV12-1 and TRBJ1-3. TRBV12-1 is designated a pseudogene. This CDR3 is 16 amino acids long.

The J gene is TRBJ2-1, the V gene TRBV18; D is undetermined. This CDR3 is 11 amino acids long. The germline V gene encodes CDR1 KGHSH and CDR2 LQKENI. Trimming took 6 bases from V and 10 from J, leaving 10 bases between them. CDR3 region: CASSEVGEQFF. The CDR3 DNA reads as TGTGCCAGCTCTGAAGTCGGAGAGCAGTTCTTC.

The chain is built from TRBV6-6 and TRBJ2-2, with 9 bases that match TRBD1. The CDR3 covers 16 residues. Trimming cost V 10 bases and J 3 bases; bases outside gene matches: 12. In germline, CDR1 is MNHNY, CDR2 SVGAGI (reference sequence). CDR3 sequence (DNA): TGTGCCATCCAAACCGGGACAGGGATCGACACCGGGGAGCTGTTTTTT. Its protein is CAIQTGTGIDTGELFF.

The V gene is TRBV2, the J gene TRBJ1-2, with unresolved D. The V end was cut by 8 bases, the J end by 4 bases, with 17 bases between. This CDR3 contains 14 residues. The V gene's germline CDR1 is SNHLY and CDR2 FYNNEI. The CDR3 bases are TGTGCCAGCTTACCCGGTTTGCGGGCCTATGGCTACACCTTC. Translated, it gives CASLPGLRAYGYTF.

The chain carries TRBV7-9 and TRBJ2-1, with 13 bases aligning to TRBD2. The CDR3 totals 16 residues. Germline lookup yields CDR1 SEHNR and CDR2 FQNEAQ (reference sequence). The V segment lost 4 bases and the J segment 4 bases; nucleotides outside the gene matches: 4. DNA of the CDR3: TGTGCCAGCAGCTCGACTAGCGGGAGGAAATACAATGAGCAGTTCTTC. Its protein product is CASSSTSGRKYNEQFF.

CDR3 protein: CASSLSGTSGYEQYF. The CDR3 coding sequence is TGTGCCAGCAGTCTCTCCGGGACTAGCGGCTACGAGCAGTACTTC. V and J are TRBV28 and TRBJ2-7; TRBD2 agrees at 11 bases. Germline CDR1 is MDHEN and CDR2 is SYDVKM. The CDR3 runs to 15 residues. The V and J ends lost 5 bases and 3 bases, in that order; junction bases with no gene match: 6. The whole variable domain, remainder taken from reference TRBV28 and TRBJ2-7, is DVKVTQSSRYLVKRTGEKVFLECVQDMDHENMFWYRQDPGLGLRLIYFSYDVKMKEKGDIPEGYSVSREKKERFSLILESASTNQTSMYLCASSLSGTSGYEQYFGPGTRLTVT.

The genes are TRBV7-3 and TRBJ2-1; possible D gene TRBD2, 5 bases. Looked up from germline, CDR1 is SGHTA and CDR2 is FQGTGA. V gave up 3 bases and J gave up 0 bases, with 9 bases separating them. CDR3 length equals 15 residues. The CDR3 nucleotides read TGTGCCAGCAGCTTCGTGGGGAGCTCCTACAATGAGCAGTTCTTC. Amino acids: CASSFVGSSYNEQFF.

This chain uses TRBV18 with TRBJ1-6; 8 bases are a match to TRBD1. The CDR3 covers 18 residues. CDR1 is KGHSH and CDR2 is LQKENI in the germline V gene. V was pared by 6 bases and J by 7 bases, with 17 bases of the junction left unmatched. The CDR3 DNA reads TGTGCCAGCTCGGCACAAGGGATCGCCAGGGGGCACAATTCACCCCTCCACTTT. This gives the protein CASSAQGIARGHNSPLHF. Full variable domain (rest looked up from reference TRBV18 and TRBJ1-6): NAGVMQNPRHLVRRRGQEARLRCSPMKGHSHVYWYRQLPEEGLKFMVYLQKENIIDESGMPKERFSAEFPKEGPSILRIQQVVRGDSAAYFCASSAQGIARGHNSPLHFGNGTRLTVT.